One sample yielded the 15 T cell receptor beta chains listed below, sequenced in a study of radiation and T cells in renal cell carcinoma. Time point described: blood 2 weeks post-SBRT. Treatment noted: 15 Gy SBRT to primary tumor, nephrectomy 4 weeks later. Only in-frame clones appear in the TCRdb table, and some are missing; sequencing was by immunoSEQ multiplex PCR. The data show about 150,000 clones, with about 87% seen just once and over 10% held by the top ten. The specimen comprised blood, sampled from a patient whose treatment included radiotherapy and nephrectomy. These receptors were collected from a woman in her forties or fifties with renal cell carcinoma.

The chain's CDR3 is CASRGQGGSTEAFF. The CDR3 DNA reads TGTGCCAGCAGAGGACAGGGCGGGAGCACTGAAGCTTTCTTT. The chain is built from TRBV5-8 and TRBJ1-1; 8 bases agree with TRBD1. J was trimmed by 4 bases and V by 5 bases; bases with no gene match: 7. Germline V gene lookup returns CDR1 SGHTS and CDR2 YDEGEE. This CDR3 is 14 amino acids long.

This chain uses TRBV4-1 with TRBJ1-3; D is perhaps TRBD1 (5 bases). From germline, CDR1 is MGHRA and CDR2 YSYEKL. CDR3 length equals 14 residues. V was cut by 4 bases and J by 0 bases, with 7 bases left in between. Written as DNA, the CDR3 is TGCGCCAGCAGCCCCGGGACCTCTGGAAACACCATATATTTT. Its protein is CASSPGTSGNTIYF.

This clone was picked up one time. The chain combines TRBV2 with TRBJ2-5; 7 positions agree with TRBD2. The CDR3 extends over 13 amino acids. The V gene's germline CDR1 is SNHLY and CDR2 FYNNEI. Unmatched junction bases numbered 6, after V lost 6 bases and J lost 5 bases. The CDR3, as DNA: TGTGCCAGCAGCCGGACTAGAAGCGAGACCCAGTACTTC. Translation: CASSRTRSETQYF.

The chain is built from TRBV6-5 and TRBJ1-6; the D gene is possibly TRBD1 (5 bases). V shed 6 bases and J shed 10 bases, with 19 bases lying between them. The CDR3 is 15 amino acids. Germline V gene sequence: CDR1 MNHEY, CDR2 SVGAGI. For the CDR3, the DNA is TGTGCCAGCAGCCGCGGGGGGAGGGAGGGATCACCCCTCCACTTT. Protein: CASSRGGREGSPLHF.

The DNA of the CDR3 is TGTGCCAGCAGCTTCTATGGAGTACCCTATGGCTACACCTTC. Translated: CASSFYGVPYGYTF. The rearrangement joins TRBV13 to TRBJ1-2; D remains ambiguous. V lost 3 bases and J lost 4, with 12 bases in between. Germline CDR1 reads PRHDT; CDR2 reads FYEKMQ (reference sequence). The length of the CDR3 is 14 residues.

The chain employs TRBV30 and TRBJ2-1; 9 positions agree with TRBD2. The CDR3 sequence is 14 residues long. The junction had 9 bases not matched to a gene; V was cut back by 2 bases and J by 10 bases. In germline, CDR1 is GTSNPN, CDR2 SVGIG (reference sequence). For the CDR3, the DNA is TGTGCCTGGAGTCCATTTGCGGGGGGGAAAGAGCAGTTCTTC. Translating gives CAWSPFAGGKEQFF.

V gene TRBV5-1 combines with J gene TRBJ2-5; 7 bases line up with TRBD2. CDR3 size: 15 residues. CDR1 SGHRS and CDR2 YFSETQ come from the germline V gene. Trimming cost V 4 bases and J 1 base; bases outside gene matches: 7. Written as DNA, the CDR3 is TGCGCCAGCAGCCTTACAAGCGGGACCCAAGAGACCCAGTACTTC. Translation gives CASSLTSGTQETQYF.

V usage is TRBV7-9 and J usage is TRBJ1-1, with 7 bases lining up with TRBD1. Germline V gene lookup returns CDR1 SEHNR and CDR2 FQNEAQ (reference sequence). The CDR3 contains 13 residues. V gave up 4 bases and J gave up 8 bases; unmatched junction bases: 7. In DNA, the CDR3 is TGTGCCAGCAGCTCCCGGACAGGCCCAGAAGCTTTCTTT. It is translated as CASSSRTGPEAFF.

This clone was observed a handful of times. The chain has TRBV5-1 and TRBJ2-7; a possible D gene is TRBD1 (6 bases). Germline CDR1 reads SGHRS; CDR2 reads YFSETQ. This CDR3 has 18 amino acids. Trimming shortened V by 4 bases and J by 4 bases, and 27 bases separated the two germline ends. The CDR3 region is CASSPDRPYQGSNYEQYF. The CDR3 DNA reads as TGCGCCAGCAGCCCAGATAGGCCCTACCAGGGGTCGAATTACGAGCAGTACTTC.

This chain links TRBV7-2 with TRBJ1-5, with TRBD1 identical over 10 bases. The ends lost 5 bases at V and 4 bases at J; junction bases unmatched: 2. Germline V gives CDR1 SGHTA, CDR2 FQGNSA. The CDR3 extends over 14 amino acids. CDR3: CASSLGQGNQPQHF. The DNA of the CDR3 is TGTGCCAGCAGCCTGGGACAGGGGAATCAGCCCCAGCATTTT. Variable domain in full (rest from reference TRBV7-2 and TRBJ1-5): GAGVSQSPSNKVTEKGKDVELRCDPISGHTALYWYRQSLGQGLEFLIYFQGNSAPDKSGLPSDRFSAERTGGSVSTLTIQRTQQEDSAVYLCASSLGQGNQPQHFGDGTRLSIL.

This chain links TRBV9 with TRBJ2-1, with D possibly matching TRBD2 (6 bases). CDR1 and CDR2 (germline): SGDLS, YYNGEE. This CDR3 has 15 residues. The V and J ends lost 1 base and 10 bases respectively, with 18 bases between them. CDR3 DNA sequence: TGTGCCAGCAGCGTAATGGGGACTCCACTGTTAGAGCAGTTCTTC. Its protein is CASSVMGTPLLEQFF.

This clone appeared a single time. This chain uses TRBV4-2 with TRBJ1-5; D is ambiguous. CDR3 length: 16 residues. The germline V gene encodes CDR1 LGHNA and CDR2 YNFKEQ. The V and J ends lost 3 bases and 1 base respectively, with 13 bases between them. As DNA, the CDR3 is TGTGCCAGCAGCCAGGCGGTGGCGGGAAGCAATCAGCCCCAGCATTTT. This encodes CASSQAVAGSNQPQHF.

The rearrangement links TRBV2 to TRBJ1-5; D gene unclear. Trimming took off 8 bases at V and 10 bases at J, with 18 bases between the two ends. The germline V gene encodes CDR1 SNHLY and CDR2 FYNNEI. This CDR3 has 13 residues. This chain's CDR3 is CASSPGHQGPQHF. The DNA for the CDR3 is TGTGCCAGCTCACCGGGCCATCAAGGACCCCAGCATTTT.

This chain connects TRBV5-1 to TRBJ2-3; 8 bases map to TRBD1. The CDR3 sequence is 15 residues long. V was pared by 6 bases and J by 1 base, with 7 bases of the junction left unmatched. Germline loops: CDR1 SGHRS, CDR2 YFSETQ. CDR3 sequence: CASTAWGQGTDTQYF. The CDR3 DNA sequence: TGCGCCAGCACTGCTTGGGGACAGGGCACAGATACGCAGTATTTT.

This clone was counted only a few times. The gene calls are TRBV25-1 and TRBJ1-2; D is perhaps TRBD1 (5 bases). The CDR3 covers 12 residues. The germline CDR1 and CDR2 sequences are MGHDK and SYGVNS. V shed 5 bases and J shed 7 bases, with 11 bases lying between them. The CDR3 reads CASSRGLGGYTF. The DNA for the CDR3 is TGTGCCAGCAGTCGGGGCCTCGGTGGCTACACCTTC.